This entry concerns a single T cell receptor (beta chain). The antigen it binds to is not known. Base quality data are lacking; no much larger clone is found one base away. CDR1 and CDR2 were assigned from the germline V gene as MGHDK and SYGVNS. The CDR3, cysteine through phenylalanine, is 17 amino acids long. The DNA shown is the 51-base CDR3, in frame from base 1. After removal of 2 bases from V and 6 bases from J, the junction retains 11 bases not matched to a gene. Library generation was performed with the immunoSEQ multiplex PCR assay. DNA from the CD4+ T cells that had been cultured and isolated underwent TCR beta CDR3 sequencing. In the source study's methods: Non-productive TCR sequences were removed and reads were trimmed to the CDR3 region, keeping CDR3s of at least 7 amino acids. The MANAFEST web app was used to pick out antigen-specific clonotypes by comparing their expansion in peptide wells with that in reference cultures. To be called positive, a clone needed expansion at FDR<0.05 compared with the reference and with all other wells, an odds ratio greater than 5, and a frequency greater than 0.1% in two replicate wells. A clonotype was defined as cross-reactive if the clonotype was significantly expanded both in SARS-CoV-2 spike wells and in at least one common cold coronavirus spike condition. CDR3 similarity was assessed by Levenshtein distance with the stringdist R package, and unrooted trees were built with ape in R 3.6.1. Imported from immuneACCESS, the table was reduced by TCRdb to in-frame sequences with V and J called. These copies leave out some clones; in studies compared against another copy, an unresolved V gene accounts for under half, and the cause of the remainder is not known. Clonal size and the V and J genes are those of that table, whereas D and trimming came from the DNA. Across this sample there are 20,000 to 30,000 clones, with roughly 70% seen only once. The ten most abundant clones make up roughly 3.4% of the sample.

The sample originates from a study of vaccination effects on CD4 cells after COVID-19 (dated by TCRdb to the early 2020s). As for the study more broadly: Two doses of either the BNT162b2 or the mRNA-1273 mRNA SARS-CoV-2 vaccine were administered to participants. SARS-CoV-2 spike-specific CD4+ TCR repertoires were compared before and after mRNA vaccination in COVID-19 convalescent patients and in infection-naive vaccine recipients. Altogether, around 11 COVID-19 convalescent patients and several SARS-CoV-2-naive healthy vaccine recipients made up the full study. Cultures from other donors in the study were sequenced using the Oncomine TCR Beta short-read assay on an Illumina iSeq 100.

Overall results and qualifications from the work: In healthy vaccine recipients, vaccine-induced clones were almost all SARS-CoV-2 mono-reactive, with only 1 of 255 being cross-reactive with common cold coronaviruses. Limitations of the study were the small number of convalescent patients and the absence of early post-infection timepoints. Both infection-induced and vaccine-induced clones contracted markedly at late post-vaccination timepoints, which is consistent with waning T cell responses.

In the ViraFEST assay, PBMC were stimulated with viral peptide pools, and antigen-specific CD4+ T cell clonotypes were then identified by expansion using TCR sequencing. After less than 13 days of culture, CD4+ T cells were isolated with the EasySep CD4+ T cell isolation kit. Negative nucleocapsid antibody results before and after vaccination confirmed that the healthy vaccine recipients had no prior SARS-CoV-2 infection. Over 1.5 million PBMC per well were cultured with approximately 10 ug/ml peptides in IMDM containing approximately 4.7% human AB serum, 8.5 to 10 IU/ml IL-2 and gentamicin. Half of the culture medium was replaced with fresh IL-2-containing medium on days 3 and 7. Unless otherwise noted, each peptide stimulation condition was cultured in triplicate wells. Using Ficoll-Paque Plus gradient centrifugation, PBMC were separated from whole blood and then either used fresh or cryopreserved at -140C. The overlapping peptide pools covered the spike proteins of SARS-CoV-2 and of the common cold coronaviruses HCoV-NL63, HCoV-OC43 and HCoV-229E. The QIAamp micro DNA kit was used to extract genomic DNA from the cultured CD4+ T cells.

The chain links TRBV25-1 with TRBJ2-3, and TRBD2 aligns with 10 junction nucleotides. The input for sequencing was CD4+ T cells from PBMCs cultured with SARS-CoV-2 spike peptides, taken before COVID-19 vaccination. This specimen's cell subset or site label, interpreted: SARS-CoV-2 spike overlapping peptide pool stimulation. The clonotype originates from a human donor who received a COVID-19 vaccine. The nucleotide sequence is given as TGTGCCAGCAGTGAAGGGGCCTGGGGAGCGGGGGGGGATACGCAGTATTTT. It encodes CASSEGAWGAGGDTQYF.